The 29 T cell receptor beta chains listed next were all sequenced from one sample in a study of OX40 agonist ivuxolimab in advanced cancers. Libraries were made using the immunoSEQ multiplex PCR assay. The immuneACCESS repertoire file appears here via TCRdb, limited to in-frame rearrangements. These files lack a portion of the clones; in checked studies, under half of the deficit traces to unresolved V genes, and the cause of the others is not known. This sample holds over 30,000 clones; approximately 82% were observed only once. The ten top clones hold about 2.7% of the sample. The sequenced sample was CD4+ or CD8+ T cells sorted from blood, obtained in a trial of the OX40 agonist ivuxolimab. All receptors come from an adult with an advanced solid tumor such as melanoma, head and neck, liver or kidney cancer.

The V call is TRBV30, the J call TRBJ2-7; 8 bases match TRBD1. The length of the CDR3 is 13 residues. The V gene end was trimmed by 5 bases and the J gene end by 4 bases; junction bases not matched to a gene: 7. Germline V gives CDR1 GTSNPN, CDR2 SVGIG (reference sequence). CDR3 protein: CAWGPGQGYEQYF. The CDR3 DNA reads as TGTGCCTGGGGTCCCGGACAGGGTTACGAGCAGTACTTC. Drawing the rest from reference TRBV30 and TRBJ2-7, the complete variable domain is SQTIHQWPATLVQPVGSPLSLECTVEGTSNPNLYWYRQAAGRGLQLLFYSVGIGQISSEVPQNLSASRPQDRQFILSSKKLLLSDSGFYLCAWGPGQGYEQYFGPGTRLTVT.

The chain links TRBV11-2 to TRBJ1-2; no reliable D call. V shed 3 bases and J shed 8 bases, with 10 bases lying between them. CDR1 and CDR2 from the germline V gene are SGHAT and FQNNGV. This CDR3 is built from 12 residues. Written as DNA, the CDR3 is TGTGCCAGCAGCTTTGAGGGCCGCGGCTACACCTTC. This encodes CASSFEGRGYTF.

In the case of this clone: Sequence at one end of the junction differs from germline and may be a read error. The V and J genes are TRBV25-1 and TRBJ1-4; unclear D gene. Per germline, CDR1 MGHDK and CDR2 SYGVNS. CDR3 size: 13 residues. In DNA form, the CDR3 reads TGTGCCAGCAGTGAATACGGGAACTTGAAAACTGTTTTT. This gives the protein CASSEYGNLKTVF.

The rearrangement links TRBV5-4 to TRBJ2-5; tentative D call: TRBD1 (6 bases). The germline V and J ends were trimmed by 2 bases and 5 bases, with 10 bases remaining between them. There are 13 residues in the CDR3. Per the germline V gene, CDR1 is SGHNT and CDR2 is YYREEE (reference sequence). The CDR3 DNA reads TGTGCCAGCAGCTTTGGTCAGGGGGAGACCCAGTACTTC. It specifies CASSFGQGETQYF.

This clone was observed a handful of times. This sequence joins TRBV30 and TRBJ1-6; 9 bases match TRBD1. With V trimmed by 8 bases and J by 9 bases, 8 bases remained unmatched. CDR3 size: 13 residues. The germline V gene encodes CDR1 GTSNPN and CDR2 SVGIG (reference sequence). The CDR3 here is CAHAGTGSSPLHF. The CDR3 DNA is TGTGCCCACGCAGGGACAGGGTCTTCACCCCTCCACTTT.

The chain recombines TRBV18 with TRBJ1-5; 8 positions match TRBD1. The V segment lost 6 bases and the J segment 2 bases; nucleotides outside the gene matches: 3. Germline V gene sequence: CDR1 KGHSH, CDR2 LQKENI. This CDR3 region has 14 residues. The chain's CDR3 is CASSGQGGNQPQHF. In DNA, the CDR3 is TGTGCCAGCTCCGGACAGGGAGGCAATCAGCCCCAGCATTTT.

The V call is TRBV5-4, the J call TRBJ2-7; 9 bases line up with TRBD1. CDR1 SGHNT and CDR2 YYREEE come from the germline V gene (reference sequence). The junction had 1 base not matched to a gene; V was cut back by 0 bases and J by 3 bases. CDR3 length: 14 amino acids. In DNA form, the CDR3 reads TGTGCCAGCAGCTTGGGACAGGGGGTCTACGAGCAGTACTTC. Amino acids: CASSLGQGVYEQYF. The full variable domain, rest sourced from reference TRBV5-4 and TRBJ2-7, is ETGVTQSPTHLIKTRGQQVTLRCSSQSGHNTVSWYQQALGQGPQFIFQYYREEENGRGNFPPRFSGLQFPNYSSELNVNALELDDSALYLCASSLGQGVYEQYFGPGTRLTVT.

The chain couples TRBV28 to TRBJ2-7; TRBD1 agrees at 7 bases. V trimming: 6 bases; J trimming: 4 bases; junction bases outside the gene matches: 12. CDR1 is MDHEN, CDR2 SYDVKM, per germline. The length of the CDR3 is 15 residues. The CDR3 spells CASSPHATGTYEQYF. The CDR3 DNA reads TGTGCCAGCAGCCCCCACGCGACAGGGACATACGAGCAGTACTTC.

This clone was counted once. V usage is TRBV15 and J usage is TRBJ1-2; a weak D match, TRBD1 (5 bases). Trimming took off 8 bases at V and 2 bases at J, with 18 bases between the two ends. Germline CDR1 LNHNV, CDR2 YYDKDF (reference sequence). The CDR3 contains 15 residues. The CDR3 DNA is TGTGCCACCCCCCCACCCAGGGTTTGCAACTATGGCTACACCTTC. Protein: CATPPPRVCNYGYTF.

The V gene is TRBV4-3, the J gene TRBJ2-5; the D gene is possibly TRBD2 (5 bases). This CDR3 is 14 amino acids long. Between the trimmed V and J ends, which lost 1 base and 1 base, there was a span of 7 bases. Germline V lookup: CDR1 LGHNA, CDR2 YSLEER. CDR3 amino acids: CASSQASGQETQYF. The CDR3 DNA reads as TGCGCCAGCAGCCAAGCCAGCGGCCAAGAGACCCAGTACTTC.

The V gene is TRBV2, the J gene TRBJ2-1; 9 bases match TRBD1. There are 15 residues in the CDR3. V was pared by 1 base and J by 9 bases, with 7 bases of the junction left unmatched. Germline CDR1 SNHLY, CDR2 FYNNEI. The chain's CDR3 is CASSEEGDRASEQFF. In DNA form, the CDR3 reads TGTGCCAGCAGTGAAGAAGGGGACAGGGCAAGTGAGCAGTTCTTC.

DNA of the CDR3: TGTGCCAGCAGCCTTGCAACGGTCAATTCACCCCTCCACTTT. Its protein is CASSLATVNSPLHF. V and J are TRBV9 and TRBJ1-6, with no clear D. Trimming removed 4 bases at V and 7 bases at J, with 12 bases between. This CDR3 is built from 14 residues. Germline V gives CDR1 SGDLS, CDR2 YYNGEE.

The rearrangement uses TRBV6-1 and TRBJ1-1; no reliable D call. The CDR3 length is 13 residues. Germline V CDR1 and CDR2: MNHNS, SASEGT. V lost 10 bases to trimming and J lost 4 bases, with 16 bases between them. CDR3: CAILWGVSTEAFF. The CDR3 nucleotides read TGTGCCATCCTGTGGGGAGTCAGCACTGAAGCTTTCTTT.

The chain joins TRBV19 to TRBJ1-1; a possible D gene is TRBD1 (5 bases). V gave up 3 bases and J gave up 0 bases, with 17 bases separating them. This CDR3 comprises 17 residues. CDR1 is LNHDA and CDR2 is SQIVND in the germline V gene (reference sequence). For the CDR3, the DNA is TGTGCCAGTAGTATGGGGCAGGGTGGAAGGATGAACACTGAAGCTTTCTTT. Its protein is CASSMGQGGRMNTEAFF.

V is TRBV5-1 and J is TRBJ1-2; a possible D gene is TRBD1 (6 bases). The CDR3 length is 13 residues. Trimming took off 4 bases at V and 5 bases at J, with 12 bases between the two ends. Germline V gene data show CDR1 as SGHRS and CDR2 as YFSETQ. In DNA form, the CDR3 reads TGCGCCAGCAGCCCTAACAGGGTTTATGGCTACACCTTC. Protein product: CASSPNRVYGYTF.

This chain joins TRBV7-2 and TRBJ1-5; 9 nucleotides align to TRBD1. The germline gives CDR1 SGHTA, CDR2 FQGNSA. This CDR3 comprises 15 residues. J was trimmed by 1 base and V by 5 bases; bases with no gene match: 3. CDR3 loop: CASSQGTGSNQPQHF. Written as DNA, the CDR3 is TGTGCCAGCAGCCAAGGGACAGGGAGCAATCAGCCCCAGCATTTT.

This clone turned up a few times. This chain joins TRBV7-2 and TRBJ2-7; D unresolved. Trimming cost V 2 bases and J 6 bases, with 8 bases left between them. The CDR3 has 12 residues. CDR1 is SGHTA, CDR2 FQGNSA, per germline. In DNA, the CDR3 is TGTGCCAGCAGCTTACATCGGTCCGAGCAGTACTTC. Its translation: CASSLHRSEQYF.

In DNA form, the CDR3 reads TGCGCCAGCAGCCAGTACAGGGGGGCCGGGGAGCTGTTTTTT. Translated, it gives CASSQYRGAGELFF. The J gene is TRBJ2-2, the V gene TRBV4-3; the match to TRBD1 covers 8 bases. V was clipped by 3 bases and J by 6 bases; unmatched bases: 3. Germline values: CDR1 LGHNA, CDR2 YSLEER. The CDR3 has 14 amino acids.

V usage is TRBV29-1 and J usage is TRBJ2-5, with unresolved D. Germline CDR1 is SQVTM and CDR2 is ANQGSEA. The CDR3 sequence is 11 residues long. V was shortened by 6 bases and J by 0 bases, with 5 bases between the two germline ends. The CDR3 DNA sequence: TGCAGCGTAAGCCACCAAGAGACCCAGTACTTC. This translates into CSVSHQETQYF.

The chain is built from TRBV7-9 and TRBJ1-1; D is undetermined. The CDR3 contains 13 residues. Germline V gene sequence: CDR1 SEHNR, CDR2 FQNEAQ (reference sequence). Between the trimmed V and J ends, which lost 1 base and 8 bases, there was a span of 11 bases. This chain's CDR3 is CASSLELGLEAFF. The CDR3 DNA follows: TGTGCCAGCAGCTTAGAATTGGGCTTAGAAGCTTTCTTT. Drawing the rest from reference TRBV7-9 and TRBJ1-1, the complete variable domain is DTGVSQNPRHKITKRGQNVTFRCDPISEHNRLYWYRQTLGQGPEFLTYFQNEAQLEKSRLLSDRFSAERPKGSFSTLEIQRTEQGDSAMYLCASSLELGLEAFFGQGTRLTVV.

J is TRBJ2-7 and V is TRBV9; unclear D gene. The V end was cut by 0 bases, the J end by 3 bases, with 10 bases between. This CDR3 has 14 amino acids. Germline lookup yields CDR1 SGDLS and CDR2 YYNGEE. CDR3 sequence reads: CASSVDLLGYEQYF. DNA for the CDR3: TGTGCCAGCAGCGTAGACTTGCTTGGCTACGAGCAGTACTTC.

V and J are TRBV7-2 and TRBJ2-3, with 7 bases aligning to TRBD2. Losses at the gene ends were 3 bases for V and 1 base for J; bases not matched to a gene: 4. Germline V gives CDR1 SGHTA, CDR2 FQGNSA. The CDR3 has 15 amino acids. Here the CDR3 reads CASSLSGMGTDTQYF. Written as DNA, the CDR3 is TGTGCCAGCAGCTTGAGCGGGATGGGCACAGATACGCAGTATTTT.

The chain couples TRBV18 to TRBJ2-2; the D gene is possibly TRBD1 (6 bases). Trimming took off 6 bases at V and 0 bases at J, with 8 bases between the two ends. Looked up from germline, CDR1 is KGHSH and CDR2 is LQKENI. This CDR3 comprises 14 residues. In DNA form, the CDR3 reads TGTGCCAGCTCCCAGGGGTCGAACACCGGGGAGCTGTTTTTT. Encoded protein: CASSQGSNTGELFF.

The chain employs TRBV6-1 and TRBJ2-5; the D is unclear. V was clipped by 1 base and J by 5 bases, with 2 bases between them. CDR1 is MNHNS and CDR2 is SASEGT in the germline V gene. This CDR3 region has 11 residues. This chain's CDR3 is CASSEGETQYF. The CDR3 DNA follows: TGTGCCAGCAGTGAAGGGGAGACCCAGTACTTC.

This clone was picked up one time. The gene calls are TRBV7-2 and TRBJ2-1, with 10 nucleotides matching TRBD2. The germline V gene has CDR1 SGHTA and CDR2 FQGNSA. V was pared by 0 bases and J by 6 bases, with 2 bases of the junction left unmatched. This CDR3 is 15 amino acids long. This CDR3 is CASSLASGGLNEQFF. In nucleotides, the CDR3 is TGTGCCAGCAGCTTAGCTAGCGGGGGGCTCAATGAGCAGTTCTTC.

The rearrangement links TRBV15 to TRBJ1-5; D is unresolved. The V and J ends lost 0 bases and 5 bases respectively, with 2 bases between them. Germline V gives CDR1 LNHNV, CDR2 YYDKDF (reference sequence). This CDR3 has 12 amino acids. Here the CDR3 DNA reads TGTGCCACCAGCAGAGATTATCAGCCCCAGCATTTT. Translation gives CATSRDYQPQHF.

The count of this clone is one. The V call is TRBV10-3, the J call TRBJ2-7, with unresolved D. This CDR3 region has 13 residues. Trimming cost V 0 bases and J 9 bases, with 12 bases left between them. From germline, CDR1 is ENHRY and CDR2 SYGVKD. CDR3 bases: TGTGCCATCAGTGAGTCGAACCGTCCGGGGCAGTACTTC. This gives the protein CAISESNRPGQYF.

CDR3 coding DNA: TGTGCCAGCACCGAGGGGGATGAGCAGTTCTTC. Its protein is CASTEGDEQFF. The rearrangement links TRBV28 to TRBJ2-1, with D tentatively TRBD1 (6 bases). CDR1 MDHEN and CDR2 SYDVKM come from the germline V gene. Between the trimmed V and J ends, which lost 7 bases and 8 bases, there was a span of 9 bases. This CDR3 is 11 amino acids long. Using reference TRBV28 and TRBJ2-1 for the parts outside the CDR3, the full variable domain is DVKVTQSSRYLVKRTGEKVFLECVQDMDHENMFWYRQDPGLGLRLIYFSYDVKMKEKGDIPEGYSVSREKKERFSLILESASTNQTSMYLCASTEGDEQFFGPGTRLTVL.

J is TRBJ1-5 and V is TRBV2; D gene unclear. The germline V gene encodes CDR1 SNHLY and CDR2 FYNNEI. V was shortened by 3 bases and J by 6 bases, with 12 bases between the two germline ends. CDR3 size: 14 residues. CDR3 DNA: TGTGCCAGCAGTGATAGTTCCAGAAGTCAGCCCCAGCATTTT. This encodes CASSDSSRSQPQHF.